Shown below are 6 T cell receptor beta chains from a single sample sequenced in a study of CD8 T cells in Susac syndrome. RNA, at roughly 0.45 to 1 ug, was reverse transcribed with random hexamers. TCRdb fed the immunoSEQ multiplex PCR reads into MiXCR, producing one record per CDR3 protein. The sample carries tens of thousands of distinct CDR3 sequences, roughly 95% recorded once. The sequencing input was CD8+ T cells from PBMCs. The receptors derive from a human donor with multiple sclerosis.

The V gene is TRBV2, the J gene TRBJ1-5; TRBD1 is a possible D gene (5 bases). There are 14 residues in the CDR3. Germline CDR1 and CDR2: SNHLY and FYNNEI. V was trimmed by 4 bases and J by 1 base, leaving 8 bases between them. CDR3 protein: CASSAAGSNQPQHF. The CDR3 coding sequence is TGTGCCAGCAGTGCGGCAGGGAGCAATCAGCCCCAGCATTTT.

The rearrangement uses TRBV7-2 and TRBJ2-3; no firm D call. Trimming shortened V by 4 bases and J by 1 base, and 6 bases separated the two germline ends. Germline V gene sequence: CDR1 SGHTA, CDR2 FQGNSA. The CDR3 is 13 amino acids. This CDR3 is CASSSLRTDTQYF. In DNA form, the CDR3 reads TGTGCCAGCAGCTCCCTTCGCACAGATACGCAGTATTTT. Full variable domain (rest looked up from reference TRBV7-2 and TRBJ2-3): GAGVSQSPSNKVTEKGKDVELRCDPISGHTALYWYRQSLGQGLEFLIYFQGNSAPDKSGLPSDRFSAERTGGSVSTLTIQRTQQEDSAVYLCASSSLRTDTQYFGPGTRLTVL.

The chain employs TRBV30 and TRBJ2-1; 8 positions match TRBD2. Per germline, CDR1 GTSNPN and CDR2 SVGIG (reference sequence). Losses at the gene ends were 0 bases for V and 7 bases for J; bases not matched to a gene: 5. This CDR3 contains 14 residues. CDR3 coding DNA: TGTGCCTGGAGTGTTCCGGGGGGGCCAAATGAGCAGTTCTTC. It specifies CAWSVPGGPNEQFF.

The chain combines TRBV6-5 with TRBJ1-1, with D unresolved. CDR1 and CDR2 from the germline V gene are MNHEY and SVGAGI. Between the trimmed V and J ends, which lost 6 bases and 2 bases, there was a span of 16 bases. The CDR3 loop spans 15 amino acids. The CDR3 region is CASSSSLQDNTEAFF. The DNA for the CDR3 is TGTGCCAGCAGCTCCTCCCTACAAGATAACACTGAAGCTTTCTTT.

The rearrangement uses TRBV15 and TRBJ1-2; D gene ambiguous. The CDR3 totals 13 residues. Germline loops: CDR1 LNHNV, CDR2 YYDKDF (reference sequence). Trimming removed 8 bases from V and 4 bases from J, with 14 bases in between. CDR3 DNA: TGTGCCACCGGCGAGCCCCTAGGCTATGGCTACACCTTC. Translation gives CATGEPLGYGYTF.

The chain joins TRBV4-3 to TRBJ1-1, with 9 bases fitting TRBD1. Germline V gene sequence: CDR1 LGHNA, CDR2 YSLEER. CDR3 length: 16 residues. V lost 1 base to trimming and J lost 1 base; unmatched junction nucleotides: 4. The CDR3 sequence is CASSQVDRGWNTEAFF. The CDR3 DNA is TGCGCCAGCAGCCAAGTGGACAGGGGATGGAACACTGAAGCTTTCTTT.